The 17 T cell receptor beta chains given below trace back to one sample, sequenced in a study of shared clonotypes between healthy human individuals. Generated by immunoSEQ multiplex PCR, the TCRdb table keeps only in-frame clones and is missing some. The sample holds under 650,000 clones, 90% to 97% seen once. The sample consisted of naive CD4+ T cells sorted from blood. Specified subset: CD45RA+ positively selected. Receptor source: a woman between 25 and 40 years old in good health.

The chain couples TRBV18 to TRBJ1-4; no clear D. The V gene lost 2 bases and the J gene lost 5 bases, with 6 bases spanning the gap. Germline assignment: CDR1 KGHSH and CDR2 LQKENI. CDR3 length: 13 residues. The CDR3 spells CASSPEENEKLFF. The CDR3 DNA sequence: TGTGCCAGCTCACCAGAAGAGAATGAAAAACTGTTTTTT.

The chain couples TRBV6-5 to TRBJ1-1; D not certain. Trimming removed 8 bases from V and 3 bases from J, with 13 bases in between. Germline-derived CDR1 and CDR2 are MNHEY and SVGAGI. The CDR3 consists of 13 residues. The CDR3 DNA follows: TGTGCCAGCGGATTAACGATGGACACTGAAGCTTTCTTT. Translation: CASGLTMDTEAFF.

The V call is TRBV9, the J call TRBJ1-2; TRBD1 agrees at 10 bases. The germline gives CDR1 SGDLS, CDR2 YYNGEE. This CDR3 is built from 14 residues. V shed 4 bases, J shed 4 bases, and the junction held 4 bases outside the gene matches. The CDR3: CASSPRTGGYGYTF. CDR3 DNA sequence: TGTGCCAGCAGCCCAAGGACAGGGGGCTATGGCTACACCTTC.

This clone was found a few times. J is TRBJ1-2 and V is TRBV6-5, with 7 bases aligning to TRBD1. The germline gives CDR1 MNHEY, CDR2 SVGAGI. The CDR3 extends over 14 amino acids. V lost 2 bases and J lost 5; bases outside the gene matches: 5. CDR3 sequence (DNA): TGTGCCAGCAGTTACGACAGGGTTCGGTATGGCTACACCTTC. The encoded protein is CASSYDRVRYGYTF.

The rearrangement uses TRBV29-1 and TRBJ1-1, with 10 bases lining up with TRBD1. CDR1 SQVTM and CDR2 ANQGSEA come from the germline V gene. Losses at the gene ends were 5 bases for V and 4 bases for J; bases not matched to a gene: 10. This CDR3 comprises 15 residues. CDR3 in DNA: TGCAGCGTTCCGGACAGGGGGTCTGCGGGCACTGAAGCTTTCTTT. Translated, it gives CSVPDRGSAGTEAFF.

V is TRBV28 and J is TRBJ2-7; TRBD2 aligns across 8 bases. This CDR3 has 13 residues. The ends lost 10 bases at V and 7 bases at J; junction bases unmatched: 12. Germline assignment: CDR1 MDHEN and CDR2 SYDVKM. The CDR3 loop is CATPGTRVGEQYF. Here the CDR3 DNA reads TGTGCCACCCCCGGGACTAGGGTGGGGGAGCAGTACTTC.

This clone has only one observation. This chain uses TRBV2 with TRBJ2-7; 11 bases line up with TRBD1. The CDR3 loop spans 15 amino acids. Germline trimming cut 5 bases from V and 4 bases from J; bases unmatched to any gene: 7. CDR1 and CDR2 (germline): SNHLY, FYNNEI. The CDR3 DNA sequence: TGTGCCAGCAGTCAAGGGACAGGGGGGATTTACGAGCAGTACTTC. Translation gives CASSQGTGGIYEQYF. Variable domain in full (rest from reference TRBV2 and TRBJ2-7): EPEVTQTPSHQVTQMGQEVILRCVPISNHLYFYWYRQILGQKVEFLVSFYNNEISEKSEIFDDQFSVERPDGSNFTLKIRSTKLEDSAMYFCASSQGTGGIYEQYFGPGTRLTVT.

As for this clone: Other DNA sequences in the sample encode the same CDR3. The chain carries TRBV4-2 and TRBJ2-5; D not certain. This CDR3 contains 11 residues. Per germline, CDR1 LGHNA and CDR2 YNFKEQ. Between the trimmed V and J ends, which lost 3 bases and 5 bases, there was a span of 4 bases. CDR3 DNA: TGTGCCAGCAGCCAGGTCGAGACCCAGTACTTC. Its translation is CASSQVETQYF.

The V gene is TRBV7-9, the J gene TRBJ2-6; no clear D gene. CDR3 length equals 14 residues. V lost 8 bases to trimming and J lost 0 bases, with 8 bases between them. Germline V gene lookup returns CDR1 SEHNR and CDR2 FQNEAQ (reference sequence). This chain's CDR3 is CASLGYSGANVLTF. The CDR3 DNA sequence: TGTGCCAGCCTAGGCTACTCTGGGGCCAACGTCCTGACTTTC. The full variable domain, its missing parts supplied by reference TRBV7-9 and TRBJ2-6, is DTGVSQNPRHKITKRGQNVTFRCDPISEHNRLYWYRQTLGQGPEFLTYFQNEAQLEKSRLLSDRFSAERPKGSFSTLEIQRTEQGDSAMYLCASLGYSGANVLTFGAGSRLTVL.

V is TRBV28 and J is TRBJ1-1; D might be TRBD1 (6 bases). The CDR3 consists of 16 residues. The germline V gene encodes CDR1 MDHEN and CDR2 SYDVKM. V was clipped by 2 bases and J by 2 bases, with 15 bases between them. CDR3 loop: CASSLQGNVPNTEAFF. DNA of the CDR3: TGTGCCAGCAGTTTACAGGGGAATGTGCCTAACACTGAAGCTTTCTTT.

The rearrangement joins TRBV28 to TRBJ1-1; no clear D. Germline CDR1 MDHEN, CDR2 SYDVKM. CDR3 length equals 13 residues. V was cut by 7 bases and J by 3 bases, with 12 bases left in between. This CDR3 reads CASKGRGDTEAFF. CDR3 bases: TGTGCCAGCAAAGGACGTGGGGACACTGAAGCTTTCTTT.

As regards this clone: One end of the junction fails to match germline, which may point to a read error. The rearrangement links TRBV20-1 to TRBJ2-7; weak D call: TRBD1 (7 bases). This CDR3 region has 11 residues. Germline V gives CDR1 DFQATT, CDR2 SNEGSKA (reference sequence). Here the CDR3 reads CSASEPQGGVF. CDR3 DNA: TGCAGTGCTAGTGAGCCCCAGGGGGGAGTCTTC.

The J gene is TRBJ1-4, the V gene TRBV5-5; tentative D call: TRBD1 (5 bases). Germline lookup yields CDR1 SGHKS and CDR2 YYEKEE (reference sequence). Trimming removed 4 bases from V and 0 bases from J, with 16 bases in between. CDR3 length: 17 amino acids. CDR3 amino acids: CASSGRGRSATNEKLFF. For the CDR3, the DNA is TGTGCCAGCAGCGGACGGGGCCGGTCGGCAACTAATGAAAAACTGTTTTTT.

The chain employs TRBV6-1 and TRBJ2-7; perhaps TRBD2 as D (6 bases). CDR1 is MNHNS, CDR2 SASEGT, per germline. V lost 4 bases and J lost 5, with 12 bases in between. CDR3 size: 13 residues. The CDR3: CASSGGNRDEQYF. The CDR3, as DNA: TGTGCCAGCAGTGGCGGGAATAGGGACGAGCAGTACTTC.

J is TRBJ2-3 and V is TRBV28; TRBD1 might be the D (6 bases). CDR1 is MDHEN and CDR2 is SYDVKM in the germline V gene. Trimming took off 6 bases at V and 5 bases at J, with 18 bases between the two ends. The CDR3 is 15 residues long. In DNA form, the CDR3 reads TGTGCCAGCAGCCCGCTAGCCATCAGGGGAGATACGCAGTATTTT. This translates into CASSPLAIRGDTQYF.

The rearrangement joins TRBV25-1 to TRBJ1-6; the D gene is possibly TRBD1 (6 bases). Germline CDR1 is MGHDK and CDR2 is SYGVNS. The CDR3 runs 14 residues. V lost 3 bases and J 9 bases, leaving 12 bases between the germline ends. The CDR3 sequence: CASSENRDSSPLHF. In DNA, the CDR3 is TGTGCCAGCAGTGAGAACAGGGATTCTTCACCCCTCCACTTT.

This clone was detected only once. The rearrangement links TRBV4-1 to TRBJ2-2; 9 nucleotides align to TRBD1. The CDR3 has 16 amino acids. The germline gives CDR1 MGHRA, CDR2 YSYEKL. Trimming cost V 3 bases and J 4 bases; bases outside gene matches: 6. For the CDR3, the DNA is TGCGCCAGCAGCCAGAGGACAGGGGTTGGCACCGGGGAGCTGTTTTTT. Its protein product is CASSQRTGVGTGELFF.